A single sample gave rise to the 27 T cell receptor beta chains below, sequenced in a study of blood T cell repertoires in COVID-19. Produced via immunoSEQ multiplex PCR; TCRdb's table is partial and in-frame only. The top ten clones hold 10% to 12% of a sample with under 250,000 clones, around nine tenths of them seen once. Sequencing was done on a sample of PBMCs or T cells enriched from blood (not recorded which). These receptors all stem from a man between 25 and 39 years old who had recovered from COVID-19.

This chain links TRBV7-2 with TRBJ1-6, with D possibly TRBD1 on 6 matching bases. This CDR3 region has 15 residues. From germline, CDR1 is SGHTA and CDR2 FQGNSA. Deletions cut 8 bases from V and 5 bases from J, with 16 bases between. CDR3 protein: CASGNRETNNSPLHF. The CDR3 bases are TGTGCCAGCGGTAACAGGGAAACAAATAATTCACCCCTCCACTTT.

The CDR3 protein is CASSFRGELFF. DNA of the CDR3: TGTGCCAGCAGTTTTCGTGGGGAGCTGTTTTTT. The chain uses TRBV27 and TRBJ2-2; D is undetermined. CDR1 is MNHEY, CDR2 SMNVEV, per germline (reference sequence). Trimming removed 3 bases at V and 8 bases at J, with 4 bases between. This CDR3 has 11 residues.

DNA for the CDR3: TGCGCCAGCAGCCAATTGGGGCCCAGGGTGGCTAATTCCAACACTGAAGCTTTCTTT. Amino acids: CASSQLGPRVANSNTEAFF. The chain links TRBV4-1 to TRBJ1-1, with D possibly being TRBD1 (5 bases). Germline-derived CDR1 and CDR2 are MGHRA and YSYEKL. The CDR3 has 19 amino acids. V was pared by 2 bases and J by 2 bases, with 24 bases between.

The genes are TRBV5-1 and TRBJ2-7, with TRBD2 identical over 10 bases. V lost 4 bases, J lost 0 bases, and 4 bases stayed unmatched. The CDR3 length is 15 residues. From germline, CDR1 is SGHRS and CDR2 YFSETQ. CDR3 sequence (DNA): TGCGCCAGCAGCGAGGGACTAGCGAACTCCTACGAGCAGTACTTC. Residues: CASSEGLANSYEQYF.

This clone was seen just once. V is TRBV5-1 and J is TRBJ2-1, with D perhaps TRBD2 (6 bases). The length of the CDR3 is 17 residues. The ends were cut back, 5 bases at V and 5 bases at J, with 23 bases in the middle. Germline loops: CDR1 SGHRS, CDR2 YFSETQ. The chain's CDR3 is CASSSFEFPGLNNEQFF. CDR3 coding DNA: TGCGCCAGCAGTTCTTTCGAGTTTCCGGGACTCAACAATGAGCAGTTCTTC.

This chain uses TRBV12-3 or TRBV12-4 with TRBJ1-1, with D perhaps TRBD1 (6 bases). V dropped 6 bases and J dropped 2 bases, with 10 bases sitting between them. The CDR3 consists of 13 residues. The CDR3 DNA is TGTGCCAGCAGGCAACAGGGTAACACTGAAGCTTTCTTT. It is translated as CASRQQGNTEAFF.

The DNA of the CDR3 is TGCGCCACCGCCAGGATGGACAGGAGAGAGACCCAGTACTTC. Translated: CATARMDRRETQYF. The chain uses TRBV5-1 and TRBJ2-5, with 7 bases lining up with TRBD1. The germline V gene encodes CDR1 SGHRS and CDR2 YFSETQ. The CDR3 extends over 14 amino acids. Trimming at V came to 9 bases and at J to 4 bases, leaving 12 bases not matched to a gene.

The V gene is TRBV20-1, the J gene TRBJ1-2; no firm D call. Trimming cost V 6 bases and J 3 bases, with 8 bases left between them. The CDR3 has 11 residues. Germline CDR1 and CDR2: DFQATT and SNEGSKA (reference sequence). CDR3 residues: CSARRDYGYTF. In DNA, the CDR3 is TGCAGTGCCAGACGGGACTATGGCTACACCTTC.

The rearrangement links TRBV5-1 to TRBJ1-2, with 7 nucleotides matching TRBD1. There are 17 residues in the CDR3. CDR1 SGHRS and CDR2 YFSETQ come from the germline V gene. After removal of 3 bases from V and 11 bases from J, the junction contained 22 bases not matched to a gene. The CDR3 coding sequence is TGCGCCAGCAGCTCCACTCATGCCTCCGGGACAGCAAGTCGATACACCTTC. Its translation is CASSSTHASGTASRYTF.

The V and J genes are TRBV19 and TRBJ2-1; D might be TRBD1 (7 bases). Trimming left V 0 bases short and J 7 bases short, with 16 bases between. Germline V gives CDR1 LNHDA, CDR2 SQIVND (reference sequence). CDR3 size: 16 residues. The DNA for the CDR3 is TGTGCCAGTAGTATAGATATGGTCAGGGGGAGGAATGAGCAGTTCTTC. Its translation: CASSIDMVRGRNEQFF.

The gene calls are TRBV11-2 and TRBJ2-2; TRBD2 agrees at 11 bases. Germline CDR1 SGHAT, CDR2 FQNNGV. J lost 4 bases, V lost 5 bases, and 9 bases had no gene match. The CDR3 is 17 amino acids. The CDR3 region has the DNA TGTGCCAGCAGCATCTCACTAGCGGGAGAACCCACCGGGGAGCTGTTTTTT. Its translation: CASSISLAGEPTGELFF.

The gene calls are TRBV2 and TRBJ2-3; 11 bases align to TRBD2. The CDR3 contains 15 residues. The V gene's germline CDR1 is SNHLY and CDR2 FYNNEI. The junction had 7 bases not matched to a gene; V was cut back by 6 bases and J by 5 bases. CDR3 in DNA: TGTGCCAGCAGGCAAGACGGGACTAGCGGAGATACGCAGTATTTT. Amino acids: CASRQDGTSGDTQYF.

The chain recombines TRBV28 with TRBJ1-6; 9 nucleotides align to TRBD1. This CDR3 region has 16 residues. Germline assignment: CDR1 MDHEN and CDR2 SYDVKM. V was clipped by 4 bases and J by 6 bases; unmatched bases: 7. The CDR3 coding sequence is TGTGCCAGCAGTTCATCTCCGGGACAGGGTAATTCACCCCTCCACTTT. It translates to CASSSSPGQGNSPLHF.

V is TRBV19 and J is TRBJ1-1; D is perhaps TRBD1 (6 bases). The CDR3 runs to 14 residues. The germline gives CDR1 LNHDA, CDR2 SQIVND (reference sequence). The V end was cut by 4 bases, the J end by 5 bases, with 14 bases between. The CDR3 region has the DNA TGTGCCAGTAGTACCCTACAGGGTCGGACTGAAGCTTTCTTT. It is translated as CASSTLQGRTEAFF. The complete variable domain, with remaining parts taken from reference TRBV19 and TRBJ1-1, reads DGGITQSPKYLFRKEGQNVTLSCEQNLNHDAMYWYRQDPGQGLRLIYYSQIVNDFQKGDIAEGYSVSREKKESFPLTVTSAQKNPTAFYLCASSTLQGRTEAFFGQGTRLTVV.

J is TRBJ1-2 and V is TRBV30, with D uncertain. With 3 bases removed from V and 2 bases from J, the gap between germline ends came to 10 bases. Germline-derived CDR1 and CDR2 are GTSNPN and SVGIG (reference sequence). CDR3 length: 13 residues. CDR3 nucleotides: TGTGCCTGGAGCCGCCTGGAGAACTATGGCTACACCTTC. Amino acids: CAWSRLENYGYTF.

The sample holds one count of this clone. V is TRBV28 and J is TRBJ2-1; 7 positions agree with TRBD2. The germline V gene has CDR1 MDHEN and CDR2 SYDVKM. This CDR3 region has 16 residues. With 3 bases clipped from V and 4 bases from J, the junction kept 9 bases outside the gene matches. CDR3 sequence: CASSLGSGLPYNEQFF. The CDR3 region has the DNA TGTGCCAGCAGTTTGGGCTCGGGACTACCGTACAATGAGCAGTTCTTC.

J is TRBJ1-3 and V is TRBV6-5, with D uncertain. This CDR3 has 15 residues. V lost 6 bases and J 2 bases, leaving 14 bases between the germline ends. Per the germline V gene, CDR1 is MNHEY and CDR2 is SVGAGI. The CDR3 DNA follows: TGTGCCAGCAGCGTCAGCGTCCACACTGGAAACACCATATATTTT. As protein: CASSVSVHTGNTIYF.

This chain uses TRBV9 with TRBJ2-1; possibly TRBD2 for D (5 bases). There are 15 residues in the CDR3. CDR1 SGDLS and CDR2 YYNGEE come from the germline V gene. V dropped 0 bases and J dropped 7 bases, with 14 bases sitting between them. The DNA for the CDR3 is TGTGCCAGCAGCGTAGTATTAGGAGGATTTAATGAGCAGTTCTTC. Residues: CASSVVLGGFNEQFF.

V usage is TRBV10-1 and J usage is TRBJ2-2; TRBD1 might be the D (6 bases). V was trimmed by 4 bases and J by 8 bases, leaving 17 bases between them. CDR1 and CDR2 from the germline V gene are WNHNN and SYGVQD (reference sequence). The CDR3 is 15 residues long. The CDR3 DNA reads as TGCGCCAGCAGTGTCAGGACAGCGAGAGGAGGGGAGCTGTTTTTT. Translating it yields CASSVRTARGGELFF.

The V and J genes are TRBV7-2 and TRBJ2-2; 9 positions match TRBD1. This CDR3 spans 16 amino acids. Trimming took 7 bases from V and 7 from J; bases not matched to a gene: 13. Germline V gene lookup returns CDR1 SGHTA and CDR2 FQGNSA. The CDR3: CASNNRDRVSSGELFF. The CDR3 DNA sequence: TGTGCCAGCAACAATCGGGACAGGGTTTCCAGCGGGGAGCTGTTTTTT. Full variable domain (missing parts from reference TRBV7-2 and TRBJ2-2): GAGVSQSPSNKVTEKGKDVELRCDPISGHTALYWYRQSLGQGLEFLIYFQGNSAPDKSGLPSDRFSAERTGGSVSTLTIQRTQQEDSAVYLCASNNRDRVSSGELFFGEGSRLTVL.

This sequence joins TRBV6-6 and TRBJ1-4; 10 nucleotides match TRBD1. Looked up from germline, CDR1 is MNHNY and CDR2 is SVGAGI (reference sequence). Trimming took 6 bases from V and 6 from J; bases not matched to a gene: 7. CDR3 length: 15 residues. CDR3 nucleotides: TGTGCCAGCAGGGGGCCCGGACAGGGGGATGAAAAACTGTTTTTT. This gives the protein CASRGPGQGDEKLFF.

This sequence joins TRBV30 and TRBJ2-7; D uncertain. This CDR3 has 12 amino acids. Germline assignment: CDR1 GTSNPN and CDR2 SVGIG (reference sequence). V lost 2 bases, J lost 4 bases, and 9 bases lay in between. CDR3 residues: CAWSKQDYEQYF. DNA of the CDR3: TGTGCCTGGAGTAAACAAGATTACGAGCAGTACTTC.

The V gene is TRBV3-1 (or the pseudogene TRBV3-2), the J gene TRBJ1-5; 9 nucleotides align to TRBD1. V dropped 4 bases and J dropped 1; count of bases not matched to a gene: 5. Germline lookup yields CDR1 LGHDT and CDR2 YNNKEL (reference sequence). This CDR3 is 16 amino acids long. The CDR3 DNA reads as TGTGCCAGCAGCCCAGGGACAGGGATCAGCAATCAGCCCCAGCATTTT. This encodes CASSPGTGISNQPQHF.

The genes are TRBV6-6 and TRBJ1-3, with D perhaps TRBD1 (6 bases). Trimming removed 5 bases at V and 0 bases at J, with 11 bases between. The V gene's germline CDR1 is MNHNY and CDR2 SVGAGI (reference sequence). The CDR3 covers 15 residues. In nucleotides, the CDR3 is TGTGCCAGCAGTCTGGGACAACTCTCTGGAAACACCATATATTTT. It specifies CASSLGQLSGNTIYF.

The CDR3 spells CASSPGGVVREQFF. The CDR3 nucleotides read TGTGCCAGTAGTCCTGGAGGGGTAGTCCGTGAGCAGTTCTTC. The chain uses TRBV19 and TRBJ2-1; TRBD2 might be the D (6 bases). Trimming took off 5 bases at V and 9 bases at J, with 17 bases between the two ends. The CDR3 has 14 residues. Germline V gives CDR1 LNHDA, CDR2 SQIVND (reference sequence). The full variable domain, with the rest looked up from reference TRBV19 and TRBJ2-1, is DGGITQSPKYLFRKEGQNVTLSCEQNLNHDAMYWYRQDPGQGLRLIYYSQIVNDFQKGDIAEGYSVSREKKESFPLTVTSAQKNPTAFYLCASSPGGVVREQFFGPGTRLTVL.

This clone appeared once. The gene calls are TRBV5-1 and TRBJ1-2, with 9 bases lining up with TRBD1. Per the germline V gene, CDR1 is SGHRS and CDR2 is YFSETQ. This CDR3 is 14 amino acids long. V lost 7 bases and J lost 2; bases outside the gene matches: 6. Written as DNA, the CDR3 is TGCGCCAGCTCCCGACAGGGGGAAAACTATGGCTACACCTTC. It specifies CASSRQGENYGYTF.

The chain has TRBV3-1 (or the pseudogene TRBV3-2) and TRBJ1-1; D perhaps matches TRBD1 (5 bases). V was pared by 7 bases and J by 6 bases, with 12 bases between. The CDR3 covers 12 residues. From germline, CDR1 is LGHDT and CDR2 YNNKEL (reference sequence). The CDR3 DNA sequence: TGTGCCAGCAACGAGGAAGGGGCTGAAGCTTTCTTT. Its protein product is CASNEEGAEAFF.